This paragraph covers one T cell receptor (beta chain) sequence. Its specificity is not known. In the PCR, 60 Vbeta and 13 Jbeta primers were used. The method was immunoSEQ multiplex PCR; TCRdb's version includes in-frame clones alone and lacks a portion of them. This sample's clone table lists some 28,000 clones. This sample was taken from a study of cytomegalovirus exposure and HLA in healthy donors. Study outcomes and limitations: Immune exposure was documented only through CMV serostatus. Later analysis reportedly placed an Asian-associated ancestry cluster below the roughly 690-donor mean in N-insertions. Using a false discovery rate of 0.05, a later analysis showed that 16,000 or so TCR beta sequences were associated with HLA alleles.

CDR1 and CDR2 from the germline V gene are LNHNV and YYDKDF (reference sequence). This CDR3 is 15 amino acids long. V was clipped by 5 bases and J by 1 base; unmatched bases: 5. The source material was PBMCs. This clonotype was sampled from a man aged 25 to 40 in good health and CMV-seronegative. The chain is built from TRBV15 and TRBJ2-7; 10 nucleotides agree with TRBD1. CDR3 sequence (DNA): TGTGCCACCAGCCCCGGGACAGGGGCTTCCTACGAGCAGTACTTC. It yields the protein CATSPGTGASYEQYF. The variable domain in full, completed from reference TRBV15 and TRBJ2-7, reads DAMVIQNPRYQVTQFGKPVTLSCSQTLNHNVMYWYQQKSSQAPKLLFHYYDKDFNNEADTPDNFQSRRPNTSFCFLDIRSPGLGDTAMYLCATSPGTGASYEQYFGPGTRLTVT.